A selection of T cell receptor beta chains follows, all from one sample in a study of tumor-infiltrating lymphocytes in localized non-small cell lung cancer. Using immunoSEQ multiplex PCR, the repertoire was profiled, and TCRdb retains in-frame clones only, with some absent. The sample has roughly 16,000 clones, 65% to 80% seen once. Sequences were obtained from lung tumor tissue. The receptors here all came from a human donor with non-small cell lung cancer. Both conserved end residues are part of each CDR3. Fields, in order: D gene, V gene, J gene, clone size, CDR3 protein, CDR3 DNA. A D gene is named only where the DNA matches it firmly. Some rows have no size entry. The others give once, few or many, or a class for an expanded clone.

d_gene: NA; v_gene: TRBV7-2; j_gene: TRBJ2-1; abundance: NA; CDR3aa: CASSPGRYNEQFF; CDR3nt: TGTGCCAGCAGCCCAGGGAGGTACAATGAGCAGTTCTTC
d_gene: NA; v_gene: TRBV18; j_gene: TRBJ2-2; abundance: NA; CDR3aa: CASSPAWVETGELFF; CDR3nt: TGTGCCAGCTCGCCCGCCTGGGTCGAGACCGGGGAGCTGTTTTTT
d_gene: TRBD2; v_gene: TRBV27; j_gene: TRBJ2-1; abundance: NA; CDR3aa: CASRPGLAGVGEQFF; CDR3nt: TGTGCCAGCAGACCGGGACTAGCGGGAGTCGGTGAGCAGTTCTTC
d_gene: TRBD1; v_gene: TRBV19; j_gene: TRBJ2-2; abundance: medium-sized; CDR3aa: CASRPRGTVNTGELFF; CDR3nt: TGTGCCAGTAGGCCGAGGGGGACAGTGAACACCGGGGAGCTGTTTTTT
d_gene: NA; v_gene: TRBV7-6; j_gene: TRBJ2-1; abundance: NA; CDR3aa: CASSLAGGYNEQFF; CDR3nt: TGTGCCAGCAGCTTAGCCGGAGGATACAATGAGCAGTTCTTC
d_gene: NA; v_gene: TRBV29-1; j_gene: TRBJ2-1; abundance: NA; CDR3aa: CSVEEDTFSSYNEQFF; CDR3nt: TGCAGCGTTGAAGAAGACACCTTTAGCTCCTACAATGAGCAGTTCTTC
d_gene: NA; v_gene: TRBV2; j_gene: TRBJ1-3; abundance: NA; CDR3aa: CASSGRISGNTIYF; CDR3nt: TGTGCCAGCAGCGGACGGATCTCTGGAAACACCATATATTTT
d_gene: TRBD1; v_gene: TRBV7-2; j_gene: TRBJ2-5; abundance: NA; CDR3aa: CASSLIRDRPDF; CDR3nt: TGTGCCAGCAGCTTAATCCGGGACAGACCTGACTTC
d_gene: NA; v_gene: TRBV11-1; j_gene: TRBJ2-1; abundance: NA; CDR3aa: CASSLLARSSYNEQFF; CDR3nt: TGTGCCAGCAGCTTATTAGCGCGGAGCTCCTACAATGAGCAGTTCTTC
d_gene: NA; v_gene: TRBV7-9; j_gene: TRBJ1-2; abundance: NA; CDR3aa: CASSLSYGYTF; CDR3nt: TGTGCCAGCAGCTTAAGCTATGGCTACACCTTC
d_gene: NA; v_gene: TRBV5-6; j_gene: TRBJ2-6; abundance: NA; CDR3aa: CASSGGSGANVLTF; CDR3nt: TGTGCCAGCAGCGGAGGCTCTGGGGCCAACGTCCTGACTTTC
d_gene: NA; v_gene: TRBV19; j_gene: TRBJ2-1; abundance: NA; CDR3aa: CASSLGSYTEQFF; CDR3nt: TGTGCCAGTAGTTTGGGGTCTTACACCGAGCAGTTCTTC
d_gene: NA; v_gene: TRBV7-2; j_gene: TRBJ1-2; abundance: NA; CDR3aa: CASSSGRLGGYTF; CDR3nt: TGTGCCAGCAGCTCGGGACGCCTGGGGGGCTACACCTTC
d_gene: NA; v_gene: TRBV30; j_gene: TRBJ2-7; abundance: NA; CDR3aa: CAWSTGNPRYEQYF; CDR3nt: TGTGCCTGGAGTACAGGGAACCCCAGATACGAGCAGTACTTC
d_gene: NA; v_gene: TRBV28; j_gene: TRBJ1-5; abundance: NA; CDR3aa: CASSLIPENSHF; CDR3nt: TGTGCCAGCAGTCTTATCCCCGAGAACAGTCATTTT
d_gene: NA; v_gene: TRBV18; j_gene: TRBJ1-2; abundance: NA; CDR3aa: CASSPDENYGYTF; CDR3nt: TGTGCCAGCTCACCCGATGAAAACTATGGCTACACCTTC
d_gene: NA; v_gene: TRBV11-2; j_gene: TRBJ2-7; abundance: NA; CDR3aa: CASSWDFRYEQYF; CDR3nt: TGTGCCAGCAGCTGGGACTTTCGCTACGAGCAGTACTTC
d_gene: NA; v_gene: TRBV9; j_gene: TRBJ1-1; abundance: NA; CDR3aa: CASSPGPPGSGAFF; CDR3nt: TGTGCCAGCAGCCCAGGCCCCCCAGGGTCGGGAGCTTTCTTT
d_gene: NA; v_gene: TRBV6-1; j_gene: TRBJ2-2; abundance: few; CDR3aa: CASSESPGAAGELFF; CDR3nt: TGTGCCAGCAGTGAGAGCCCAGGGGCGGCCGGGGAGCTGTTTTTT
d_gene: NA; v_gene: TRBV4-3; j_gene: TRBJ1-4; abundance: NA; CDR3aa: CASSQDPRDINEKLFF; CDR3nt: TGCGCCAGCAGCCAGGATCCCCGGGACATCAATGAAAAACTGTTTTTT
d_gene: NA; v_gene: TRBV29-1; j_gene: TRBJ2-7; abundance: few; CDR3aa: CSANNPGYEQYF; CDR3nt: TGCAGCGCCAATAACCCCGGCTACGAGCAGTACTTC
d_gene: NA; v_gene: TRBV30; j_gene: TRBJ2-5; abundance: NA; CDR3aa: CAWSAGTRETQYF; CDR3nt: TGTGCCTGGAGCGCCGGGACTCGAGAGACCCAGTACTTC
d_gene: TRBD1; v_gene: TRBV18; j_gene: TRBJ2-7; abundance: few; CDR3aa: CASSPFSTGAYEQYF; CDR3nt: TGTGCCAGCTCACCCTTTTCGACAGGGGCCTACGAGCAGTACTTC
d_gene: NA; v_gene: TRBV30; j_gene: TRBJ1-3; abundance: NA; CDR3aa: CAWSGNYGSTIYF; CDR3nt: TGTGCCTGGAGTGGAAATTACGGGAGCACCATATATTTT
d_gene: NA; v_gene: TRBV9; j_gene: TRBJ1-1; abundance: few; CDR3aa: CASSPGGALPEAFF; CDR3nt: TGTGCCAGCAGCCCCGGGGGGGCCTTACCAGAAGCTTTCTTT
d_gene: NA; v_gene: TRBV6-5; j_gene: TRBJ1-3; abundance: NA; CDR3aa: CASSSVGNTIYF; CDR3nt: TGTGCCAGCAGTTCTGTAGGAAACACCATATATTTT
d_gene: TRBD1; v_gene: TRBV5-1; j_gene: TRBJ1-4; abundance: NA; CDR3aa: CASSPGTAEKLFF; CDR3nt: TGCGCCAGCAGCCCCGGGACAGCAGAAAAACTGTTTTTT
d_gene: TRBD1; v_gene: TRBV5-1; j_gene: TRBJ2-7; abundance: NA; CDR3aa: CASSSPGQGEQYF; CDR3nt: TGCGCCAGCAGCTCACCGGGACAGGGAGAGCAGTACTTC
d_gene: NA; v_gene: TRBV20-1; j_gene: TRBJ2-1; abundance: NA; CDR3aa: CSAKFGEQFF; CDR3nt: TGCAGTGCTAAGTTTGGTGAGCAGTTCTTC
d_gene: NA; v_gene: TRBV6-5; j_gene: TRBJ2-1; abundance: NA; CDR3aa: CASSKWGDEQFF; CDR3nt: TGTGCCAGCAGCAAGTGGGGAGATGAGCAGTTCTTC
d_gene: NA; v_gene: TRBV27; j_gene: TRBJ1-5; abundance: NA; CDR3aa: CASSFRGSNQPQHF; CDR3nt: TGTGCCAGCAGTTTCCGGGGGAGCAATCAGCCCCAGCATTTT
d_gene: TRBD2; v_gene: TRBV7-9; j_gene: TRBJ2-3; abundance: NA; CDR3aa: CASSFVQGGDTQYF; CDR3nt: TGTGCCAGCAGCTTTGTGCAGGGAGGGGATACGCAGTATTTT
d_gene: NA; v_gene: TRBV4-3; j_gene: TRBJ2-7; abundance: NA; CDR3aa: CASSQDRDYSYEQYF; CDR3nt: TGCGCCAGCAGCCAAGATCGCGACTACTCCTACGAGCAGTACTTC
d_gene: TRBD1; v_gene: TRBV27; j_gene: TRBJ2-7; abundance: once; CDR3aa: CASRFRSGTESSYEQYF; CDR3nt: TGTGCCAGCAGATTCCGTTCCGGGACAGAAAGCTCCTACGAGCAGTACTTC
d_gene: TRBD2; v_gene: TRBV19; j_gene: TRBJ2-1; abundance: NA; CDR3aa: CASRGTSGGPDNEQFF; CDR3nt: TGTGCCAGTAGGGGCACTAGCGGGGGGCCCGACAATGAGCAGTTCTTC
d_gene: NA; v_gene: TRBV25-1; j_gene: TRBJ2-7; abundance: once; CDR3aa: CASRGGLYEQYF; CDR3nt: TGTGCCAGCAGAGGGGGACTTTACGAGCAGTACTTC
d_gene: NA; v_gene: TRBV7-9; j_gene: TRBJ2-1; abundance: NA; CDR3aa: CASSAMDAPRYNEQFF; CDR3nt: TGTGCCAGCAGCGCGATGGACGCCCCCCGTTACAATGAGCAGTTCTTC
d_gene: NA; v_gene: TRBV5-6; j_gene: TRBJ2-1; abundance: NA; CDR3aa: CASSFNRGSSYNEQFF; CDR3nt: TGTGCCAGCAGCTTTAATCGAGGGAGCTCCTACAATGAGCAGTTCTTC
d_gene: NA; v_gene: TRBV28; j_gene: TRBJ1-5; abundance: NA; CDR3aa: CASTQGGSNQPQHF; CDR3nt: TGTGCCAGCACCCAAGGGGGGAGCAATCAGCCCCAGCATTTT
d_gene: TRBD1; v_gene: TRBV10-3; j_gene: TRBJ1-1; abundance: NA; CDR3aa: CAISETPPGQGSTEAFF; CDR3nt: TGTGCCATCAGTGAGACTCCTCCGGGACAGGGGTCCACTGAAGCTTTCTTT
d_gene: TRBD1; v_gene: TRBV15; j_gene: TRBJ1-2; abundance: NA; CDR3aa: CATSSWDSSGYTF; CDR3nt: TGTGCCACCAGCAGCTGGGACAGTAGTGGCTACACCTTC
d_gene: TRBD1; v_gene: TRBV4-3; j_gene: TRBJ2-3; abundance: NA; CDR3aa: CASSQDSRGRTDTQYF; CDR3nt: TGCGCCAGCAGCCAAGATAGCAGGGGGCGGACAGATACGCAGTATTTT
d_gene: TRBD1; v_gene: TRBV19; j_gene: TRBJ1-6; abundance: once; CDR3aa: CATTGQGNSPLHF; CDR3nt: TGTGCCACTACCGGACAGGGGAATTCACCCCTCCACTTT
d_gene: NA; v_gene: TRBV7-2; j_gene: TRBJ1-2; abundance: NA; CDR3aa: CASSFLIHGYTF; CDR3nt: TGTGCCAGCAGCTTTCTGATTCATGGCTACACCTTC
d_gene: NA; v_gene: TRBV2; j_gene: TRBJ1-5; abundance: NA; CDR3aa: CASRFQTDQPQHF; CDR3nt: TGTGCCAGCAGATTTCAAACGGATCAGCCCCAGCATTTT
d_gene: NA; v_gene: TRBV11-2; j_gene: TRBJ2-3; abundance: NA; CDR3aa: CASSGHSTDTQYF; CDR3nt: TGTGCCAGCAGCGGACATAGCACAGATACGCAGTATTTT
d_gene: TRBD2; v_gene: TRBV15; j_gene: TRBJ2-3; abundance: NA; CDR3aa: CATSREAGGSDTQYF; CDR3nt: TGTGCCACCAGCAGAGAAGCGGGAGGATCCGATACGCAGTATTTT
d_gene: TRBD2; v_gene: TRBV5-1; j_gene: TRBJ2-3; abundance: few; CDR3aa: CASSLTTSHETDTQYF; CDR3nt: TGCGCCAGCAGCCTAACGACTAGCCATGAGACAGATACGCAGTATTTT
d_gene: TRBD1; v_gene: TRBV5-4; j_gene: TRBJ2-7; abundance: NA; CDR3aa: CASSDGTGSRSYEQYF; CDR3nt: TGTGCCAGCAGCGACGGGACAGGGTCCCGCTCCTACGAGCAGTACTTC
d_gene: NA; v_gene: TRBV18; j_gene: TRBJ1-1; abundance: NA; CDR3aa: CASCNRVENTEAFF; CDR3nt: TGTGCCAGCTGCAACAGGGTCGAGAACACTGAAGCTTTCTTT
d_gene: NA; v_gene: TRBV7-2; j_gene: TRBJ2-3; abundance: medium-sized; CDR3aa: CASSLQSGSGDTQYF; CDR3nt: TGTGCCAGCAGCTTACAATCAGGGTCCGGAGATACGCAGTATTTT
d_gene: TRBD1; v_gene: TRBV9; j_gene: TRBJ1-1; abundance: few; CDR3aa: CASSITDRGYTEAFF; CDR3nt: TGTGCCAGCAGCATTACGGACAGGGGCTACACTGAAGCTTTCTTT
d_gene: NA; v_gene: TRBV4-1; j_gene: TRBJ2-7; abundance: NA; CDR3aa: CASSLTGEVTYEQYF; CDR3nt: TGCGCCAGCAGCTTGACGGGGGAGGTTACCTACGAGCAGTACTTC
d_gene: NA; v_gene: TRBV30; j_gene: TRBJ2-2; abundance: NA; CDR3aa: CAWTGFGTGELFF; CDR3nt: TGTGCCTGGACAGGGTTCGGCACCGGGGAGCTGTTTTTT
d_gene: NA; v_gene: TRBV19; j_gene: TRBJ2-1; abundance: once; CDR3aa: CASSLRGEQFF; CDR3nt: TGTGCCAGCAGCCTAAGAGGTGAGCAGTTCTTC